These 27 T cell receptor beta chains share one sample of origin, sequenced in a study of T cells in Graves' hyperthyroidism and ophthalmopathy. It was RNA transcripts that yielded the amplified TCR beta CDR3 regions. The TCR CDR3 first-round RT-PCR relied on the HTBI primer set. Using its own MiXCR run on the multiplex PCR reads, TCRdb lists one record per CDR3 protein. The repertoire holds hundreds of thousands of distinct CDR3 sequences, with more than 30% as singletons. Sequencing was performed on blood. These receptors came from a man between 18 and 29 years old with Graves' hyperthyroidism.

On this clonotype itself: This may come from a read error, since a much larger clone is one base off. The J gene is TRBJ2-7, the V gene TRBV29-1; no clear D. The CDR3 totals 13 residues. Germline CDR1 SQVTM, CDR2 ANQGSEA. The CDR3 DNA reads as TGCAGCGTTGTTGTGGGCAGAAACTACAAGCAGTACTTC. Amino acids: CSVVVGRNYKQYF.

This clonotype has a count of ten or more. The rearrangement joins TRBV29-1 to TRBJ2-2; 9 bases are a match to TRBD1. The germline CDR1 and CDR2 sequences are SQVTM and ANQGSEA. This CDR3 spans 14 amino acids. After removal of 6 bases from V and 3 bases from J, the junction contained 5 bases not matched to a gene. The CDR3 is CSVRTGDDTGELFF. The CDR3 nucleotides read TGCAGCGTGCGGACAGGGGATGACACCGGGGAGCTGTTTTTT.

The chain joins TRBV20-1 to TRBJ1-3, with TRBD1 as a possible D gene (5 bases). CDR1 is DFQATT, CDR2 SNEGSKA, per germline (reference sequence). This CDR3 region has 11 residues. Trimming shortened V by 1 base and J by 10 bases, and 8 bases separated the two germline ends. The CDR3 here is CSARGGDTIYF. CDR3 DNA: TGCAGTGCTAGAGGAGGGGATACCATATATTTT.

The V call is TRBV20-1, the J call TRBJ1-1; 8 nucleotides line up with TRBD1. The CDR3 contains 13 residues. Germline CDR1 and CDR2: DFQATT and SNEGSKA (reference sequence). The J segment lost 1 base and the V segment lost 5 bases, leaving 3 bases of the junction unmatched. CDR3: CSAGQGGNTEAFF. The CDR3 nucleotides are TGCAGTGCTGGACAGGGTGGGAACACTGAAGCTTTCTTT.

The chain employs TRBV7-2 and TRBJ2-7; 14 bases align to TRBD2. This CDR3 has 18 amino acids. V shed 0 bases and J 2 bases; nucleotides not matched to a gene: 6. In germline, CDR1 is SGHTA, CDR2 FQGNSA. The CDR3 spells CASSLAGTSGRMPYEQYF. The CDR3 nucleotides are TGTGCCAGCAGCTTAGCCGGGACTAGCGGGAGAATGCCCTACGAGCAGTACTTC.

The V and J genes are TRBV10-2 and TRBJ2-7, with 8 bases matching TRBD2. The germline V gene encodes CDR1 WSHSY and CDR2 SAAADI. V shed 5 bases and J 2 bases; nucleotides not matched to a gene: 5. CDR3 length: 14 residues. Here the CDR3 reads CASSYTGGTYEQYF. The CDR3 coding sequence is TGCGCCAGCAGTTATACGGGAGGGACCTACGAGCAGTACTTC.

This clonotype was picked up many times. The V gene is TRBV14, the J gene TRBJ1-2; no firm D call. Germline values: CDR1 SGHDN, CDR2 FVKESK. The CDR3 covers 13 residues. Between the trimmed V and J ends, which lost 1 base and 1 base, there was a span of 4 bases. The CDR3 DNA sequence: TGTGCCAGCAGCCAAGTCCATAACTATGGCTACACCTTC. Amino acids: CASSQVHNYGYTF.

This clonotype was counted ten times or more. The genes are TRBV24-1 and TRBJ1-1; D gene uncertain. Germline CDR1 KGHDR, CDR2 SFDVKD. The CDR3 is 14 amino acids. Deletions cut 2 bases from V and 9 bases from J, with 15 bases between. The CDR3 here is CATSDSLTGSQAFF. In DNA form, the CDR3 reads TGTGCCACCAGTGATTCCTTGACCGGGAGCCAAGCTTTCTTT.

This clonotype has just a few counts. This chain uses TRBV7-9 with TRBJ1-2; TRBD1 aligns across 10 bases. Trimming cost V 5 bases and J 2 bases; bases outside gene matches: 5. Germline CDR1 reads SEHNR; CDR2 reads FQNEAQ (reference sequence). This CDR3 is built from 15 residues. The CDR3 loop is CASSTPTGGNYGYTF. In DNA form, the CDR3 reads TGTGCCAGCAGCACTCCGACAGGGGGCAACTATGGCTACACCTTC.

This clonotype is a singleton in its sample. A much larger clone lies one base from this, so it may be a read error. This chain joins TRBV6-5 and TRBJ1-1; TRBD1 aligns across 11 bases. With 5 bases clipped from V and 3 bases from J, the junction kept 2 bases outside the gene matches. CDR1 MNHEY and CDR2 SVGAGI come from the germline V gene. This CDR3 is 14 amino acids long. The CDR3 here is CASSLDRGHTEAFF. CDR3 DNA: TGTGCCAGCAGTCTGGACAGGGGGCACACTGAAGCTTTCTTT.

This clonotype was recorded at least ten times. The gene calls are TRBV15 and TRBJ1-1; 7 nucleotides align to TRBD1. Germline CDR1 reads LNHNV; CDR2 reads YYDKDF (reference sequence). J lost 3 bases, V lost 5 bases, and 15 bases had no gene match. The CDR3 length is 17 residues. The CDR3 region is CATSGSGRTGGDTEAFF. The CDR3 nucleotides are TGTGCCACCAGCGGCTCGGGGCGGACAGGAGGGGACACTGAAGCTTTCTTT.

This clonotype was detected a few times. This chain links TRBV12-3 or TRBV12-4 with TRBJ2-7; D is unclear. This CDR3 comprises 14 residues. V gave up 6 bases and J gave up 2 bases, with 14 bases separating them. CDR3 sequence (DNA): TGTGCCAGCAGCCTGACATCGGCTACCTACGAGCAGTACTTC. Residues: CASSLTSATYEQYF.

The chain has TRBV2 and TRBJ1-5; D ambiguous. This CDR3 comprises 14 residues. Germline lookup yields CDR1 SNHLY and CDR2 FYNNEI. The V and J ends lost 1 base and 11 bases respectively, with 15 bases between them. This CDR3 is CASSEGNRKETQHF. As DNA, the CDR3 is TGTGCCAGCAGTGAAGGTAACCGGAAAGAGACCCAGCATTTT.

The chain uses TRBV19 and TRBJ1-5; TRBD1 is a possible D gene (5 bases). Germline V gene sequence: CDR1 LNHDA, CDR2 SQIVND (reference sequence). The CDR3 covers 13 residues. CDR3 sequence reads: CVTGEKGNQPQHF. In DNA form, the CDR3 reads TGTGTAACGGGGGAAAAAGGCAATCAGCCCCAGCATTTT.

This clonotype was seen a handful of times. The V gene is TRBV20-1, the J gene TRBJ1-1; D ambiguous. V lost 3 bases to trimming and J lost 9 bases, with 11 bases between them. The CDR3 spans 11 residues. CDR1 is DFQATT, CDR2 SNEGSKA, per germline (reference sequence). The CDR3 DNA is TGCAGTGCTAGTGCGGATTTTAAAGCTTTCTTT. Its protein product is CSASADFKAFF.

The CDR3 DNA sequence: TGTGCCAGCAGCCATACAGGGGGCCCGGAGACCCAGTACTTC. Translation: CASSHTGGPETQYF. The V and J genes are TRBV9 and TRBJ2-5; 9 bases map to TRBD1. Germline trimming cut 4 bases from V and 5 bases from J; bases unmatched to any gene: 6. The CDR3 consists of 14 residues. Germline CDR1 and CDR2: SGDLS and YYNGEE.

This clonotype was picked up one time. The chain uses TRBV29-1 and TRBJ1-5; 8 positions match TRBD1. CDR1 and CDR2 (germline): SQVTM, ANQGSEA. V shed 6 bases, J shed 2 bases, and the junction held 6 bases outside the gene matches. The CDR3 contains 14 residues. CDR3: CSVATGGGNQPQHF. CDR3 DNA: TGCAGCGTAGCCACAGGGGGTGGCAATCAGCCCCAGCATTTT.

Regarding this clonotype: One end of the junction is discordant with germline, which a read error may explain. The chain links TRBV20-1 to TRBJ2-7, with D possibly being TRBD1 (5 bases). The CDR3 sequence is 12 residues long. Germline CDR1 and CDR2: DFQATT and SNEGSKA (reference sequence). Here the CDR3 reads CSADTGSYGQYF. CDR3 DNA sequence: TGCAGTGCTGACACAGGATCCTACGGGCAGTACTTC.

This chain links TRBV7-2 with TRBJ2-7; TRBD2 agrees at 8 bases. The trim removed 5 bases at V and 0 bases at J, leaving 6 bases unmatched. Germline assignment: CDR1 SGHTA and CDR2 FQGNSA. The CDR3 has 15 amino acids. The CDR3 DNA is TGTGCCAGCAGCCCGGCCGGGGGGGCCTCCTACGAGCAGTACTTC. Translated: CASSPAGGASYEQYF.

This clonotype was observed many times. The rearrangement uses TRBV2 and TRBJ2-7, with 7 bases identical to TRBD2. Trimming at V came to 3 bases and at J to 7 bases, leaving 0 bases not matched to a gene. The length of the CDR3 is 11 residues. The V gene's germline CDR1 is SNHLY and CDR2 FYNNEI. CDR3 sequence: CASSDGREQYF. The CDR3 bases are TGTGCCAGCAGTGACGGGAGGGAGCAGTACTTC.

This clonotype was counted at least ten times. One end of the junction varies from germline; a read error may be responsible. This chain links TRBV5-1 with TRBJ2-7; 7 bases agree with TRBD1. The CDR3 is made up of 12 amino acids. Germline lookup yields CDR1 SGHRS and CDR2 YFSETQ. CDR3 DNA sequence: TGTGCCAGCAGCCTAACAGGGGACGAGCAGTACTTC. Its translation: CASSLTGDEQYF.

There are many counts of this clonotype. The CDR3 protein is CASSGTPGEQYF. CDR3 DNA sequence: TGTGCCAGCAGTGGAACCCCCGGCGAGCAGTACTTC. This chain uses TRBV2 with TRBJ2-7; D is ambiguous. There are 12 residues in the CDR3. CDR1 and CDR2 (germline): SNHLY, FYNNEI. V lost 4 bases and J 6 bases, leaving 10 bases between the germline ends.

This chain joins TRBV7-2 and TRBJ2-7, with D possibly matching TRBD1 (8 bases). Per germline, CDR1 SGHTA and CDR2 FQGNSA. V lost 6 bases to trimming and J lost 6 bases, with 18 bases between them. CDR3 size: 14 residues. As DNA, the CDR3 is TGTGCCAGCAGTGGGGAGGGGACAGGTATCGAGCAGTACTTC. It yields the protein CASSGEGTGIEQYF.

This clonotype was observed a handful of times. The chain carries TRBV15 and TRBJ1-1; 9 nucleotides align to TRBD1. This CDR3 has 17 amino acids. Losses at the gene ends were 3 bases for V and 5 bases for J; bases not matched to a gene: 13. Germline CDR1 reads LNHNV; CDR2 reads YYDKDF (reference sequence). The CDR3 is CATSSTGTGYFRTEAFF. CDR3 DNA: TGTGCCACCAGCAGCACCGGGACAGGGTATTTTAGAACTGAAGCTTTCTTT.

With respect to this clonotype: A read error may produce the germline difference seen at one junction end. The J gene is TRBJ2-5, the V gene TRBV7-3; D perhaps matches TRBD2 (6 bases). This CDR3 is built from 15 residues. The germline V gene has CDR1 SGHTA and CDR2 FQGTGA. This chain's CDR3 is CGSSLRRASAETQYF. The CDR3 nucleotides read TGTGGCAGCAGCCTACGGAGGGCCTCGGCGGAGACCCAGTACTTC.

This clonotype has only a few counts. This chain joins TRBV9 and TRBJ2-7; tentatively, D is TRBD2 (5 bases). V was shortened by 2 bases and J by 6 bases, with 15 bases between the two germline ends. The CDR3 loop spans 14 amino acids. Germline-derived CDR1 and CDR2 are SGDLS and YYNGEE. The CDR3 DNA reads TGTGCCAGCAGCGTCCGTGGCCCGGGAAGCGAGCAGTACTTC. It translates to CASSVRGPGSEQYF.

The sample holds many counts of this clonotype. This sequence joins TRBV29-1 and TRBJ1-2; a weak D match, TRBD1 (5 bases). The germline gives CDR1 SQVTM, CDR2 ANQGSEA. The CDR3 is 13 residues long. V lost 6 bases, J lost 5 bases, and 16 bases lay in between. CDR3 protein: CSVVGQEHYGYTF. Here the CDR3 DNA reads TGCAGCGTGGTTGGACAAGAGCATTATGGCTACACCTTC.